These 26 T cell receptor beta chains were all obtained from the same sample, sequenced in a study of shared clonotypes between healthy human individuals. Produced via immunoSEQ multiplex PCR; TCRdb's table is partial and in-frame only. The data show 2 million to 2.5 million clones, around 95% seen once. The specimen was naive CD4+ T cells sorted from blood. Specified subset: CD45RA+ positively selected. The receptors derive from a man aged 18 to 35 in good health.

This sequence joins TRBV9 and TRBJ2-2; tentatively, D is TRBD2 (6 bases). The CDR3 has 14 residues. The V and J ends lost 3 bases and 3 bases respectively, with 9 bases between them. Germline CDR1 reads SGDLS; CDR2 reads YYNGEE. Here the CDR3 reads CASSATGDTGELFF. Written as DNA, the CDR3 is TGTGCCAGCAGCGCGACGGGGGACACCGGGGAGCTGTTTTTT. Full variable domain (rest looked up from reference TRBV9 and TRBJ2-2): DSGVTQTPKHLITATGQRVTLRCSPRSGDLSVYWYQQSLDQGLQFLIQYYNGEERAKGNILERFSAQQFPDLHSELNLSSLELGDSALYFCASSATGDTGELFFGEGSRLTVL.

The chain couples TRBV6-6 to TRBJ1-1, with no clear D. Per germline, CDR1 MNHNY and CDR2 SVGAGI (reference sequence). The CDR3 has 11 residues. Trimming cost V 6 bases and J 10 bases, with 12 bases left between them. The CDR3, as DNA: TGTGCCAGCAGACAAGTGAGTGGAGCTTTCTTT. Translation gives CASRQVSGAFF.

This CDR3 is CASSRGQVGTGELFF. For the CDR3, the DNA is TGTGCCAGCAGCCGCGGACAGGTGGGCACCGGGGAGCTGTTTTTT. The chain uses TRBV5-6 and TRBJ2-2; 7 bases match TRBD1. The CDR3 is 15 amino acids. Germline V gene lookup returns CDR1 SGHDT and CDR2 YYEEEE. With V trimmed by 4 bases and J by 4 bases, 7 bases remained unmatched.

This clone has only one observation. V and J are TRBV19 and TRBJ1-1; D might be TRBD1 (5 bases). Germline V gene lookup returns CDR1 LNHDA and CDR2 SQIVND (reference sequence). V lost 1 base, J lost 1 base, and 10 bases lay in between. The CDR3 runs 15 residues. The CDR3 is CASSIGPTGNTEAFF. In DNA, the CDR3 is TGTGCCAGTAGTATAGGGCCTACAGGGAACACTGAAGCTTTCTTT.

This clone appeared a single time. V and J are TRBV5-6 and TRBJ2-3, with a weak D call TRBD2 (5 bases). The CDR3 contains 15 residues. V shed 5 bases and J shed 2 bases, with 15 bases lying between them. Germline CDR1 SGHDT, CDR2 YYEEEE. The CDR3 loop is CASRRAQLHTDTQYF. The CDR3, as DNA: TGTGCCAGCAGGCGGGCCCAACTCCACACAGATACGCAGTATTTT.

The J gene is TRBJ2-5, the V gene TRBV10-3; TRBD1 might be the D (5 bases). V gave up 7 bases and J gave up 4 bases, with 13 bases separating them. The V gene's germline CDR1 is ENHRY and CDR2 SYGVKD. This CDR3 region has 13 residues. This chain's CDR3 is CAITAGLRETQYF. The CDR3 nucleotides are TGTGCCATCACCGCAGGGCTGAGAGAGACCCAGTACTTC.

The chain has TRBV5-1 and TRBJ2-7; 10 nucleotides agree with TRBD2. The CDR3 totals 17 residues. V shed 0 bases and J 2 bases; nucleotides not matched to a gene: 8. Germline V gene sequence: CDR1 SGHRS, CDR2 YFSETQ. CDR3 amino acids: CASSLASGGQKTYEQYF. The CDR3 DNA is TGCGCCAGCAGCTTGGCTAGCGGGGGCCAAAAAACCTACGAGCAGTACTTC.

The gene calls are TRBV19 and TRBJ2-3, with D perhaps TRBD2 (7 bases). V lost 3 bases and J lost 2, with 15 bases in between. CDR1 LNHDA and CDR2 SQIVND come from the germline V gene (reference sequence). This CDR3 has 16 amino acids. CDR3 sequence (DNA): TGTGCCAGTAGTATGGAAACAGGGAGGGTCACAGATACGCAGTATTTT. Encoded protein: CASSMETGRVTDTQYF.

On this clone: In the same sample, other DNA sequences code for this CDR3. The rearrangement joins TRBV19 to TRBJ1-6; D perhaps matches TRBD1 (5 bases). Germline values: CDR1 LNHDA, CDR2 SQIVND (reference sequence). This CDR3 has 13 residues. V was pared by 8 bases and J by 7 bases, with 12 bases between. The CDR3 DNA sequence: TGTGCCAGTTCCCCCGGGGGGAATTCACCCCTCCACTTT. It codes for CASSPGGNSPLHF. Combining the CDR3 with reference TRBV19 and TRBJ1-6 gives the whole variable domain DGGITQSPKYLFRKEGQNVTLSCEQNLNHDAMYWYRQDPGQGLRLIYYSQIVNDFQKGDIAEGYSVSREKKESFPLTVTSAQKNPTAFYLCASSPGGNSPLHFGNGTRLTVT.

This clone is a singleton in its sample. This chain joins TRBV7-9 and TRBJ2-3; 12 bases map to TRBD2. Germline V lookup: CDR1 SEHNR, CDR2 FQNEAQ (reference sequence). The V segment lost 5 bases and the J segment 6 bases; nucleotides outside the gene matches: 6. The CDR3 sequence is 15 residues long. CDR3 DNA sequence: TGTGCCAGCAGCCCTAGCGGGGGGGCCCCCGATACGCAGTATTTT. Amino acid sequence: CASSPSGGAPDTQYF.

The chain employs TRBV10-3 and TRBJ2-3; D call uncertain. The germline CDR1 and CDR2 sequences are ENHRY and SYGVKD. The CDR3 has 14 amino acids. V was shortened by 4 bases and J by 6 bases, with 14 bases between the two germline ends. The CDR3 DNA sequence: TGTGCCATCAGTGTAGAGTTAGACTCGGATACGCAGTATTTT. It yields the protein CAISVELDSDTQYF.

This clone was seen a single time. The V call is TRBV14, the J call TRBJ2-7, with D hard to call. Germline V gives CDR1 SGHDN, CDR2 FVKESK. Trimming stripped 2 bases from V and 6 bases from J, with 8 bases between. The CDR3 sequence is 12 residues long. CDR3 protein: CASSQNTGEQYF. The DNA of the CDR3 is TGTGCCAGCAGCCAAAACACGGGCGAGCAGTACTTC.

This sequence joins TRBV5-4 and TRBJ1-1; D unclear. From germline, CDR1 is SGHNT and CDR2 YYREEE (reference sequence). The germline V and J ends were trimmed by 4 bases and 4 bases, with 11 bases remaining between them. The CDR3 contains 13 residues. The CDR3 region is CASSLQDRTEAFF. The CDR3 region has the DNA TGTGCCAGCAGCCTCCAGGACCGCACTGAAGCTTTCTTT.

DNA of the CDR3: TGTGCCTGGAGTGTAGGGAGGACAGTCATAAACGAGCAGTACTTC. This translates into CAWSVGRTVINEQYF. The chain has TRBV30 and TRBJ2-7; D tentatively reads TRBD1 or TRBD2 (6 bases each). Germline CDR1 is GTSNPN and CDR2 is SVGIG (reference sequence). The CDR3 totals 15 residues. V lost 0 bases, J lost 5 bases, and 17 bases lay in between. Full variable domain (remainder filled in from reference TRBV30 and TRBJ2-7): SQTIHQWPATLVQPVGSPLSLECTVEGTSNPNLYWYRQAAGRGLQLLFYSVGIGQISSEVPQNLSASRPQDRQFILSSKKLLLSDSGFYLCAWSVGRTVINEQYFGPGTRLTVT.

In its sample, this clone was seen once. This chain joins TRBV2 and TRBJ2-5; 9 bases map to TRBD2. Germline V gene lookup returns CDR1 SNHLY and CDR2 FYNNEI. The CDR3 has 15 amino acids. Unmatched junction bases numbered 5, after V lost 2 bases and J lost 4 bases. CDR3 coding DNA: TGTGCCAGCAGTGAAAGGAGCGGGGGGCGAGAGACCCAGTACTTC. Residues: CASSERSGGRETQYF.

This sequence joins TRBV5-1 and TRBJ2-7; the D gene is possibly TRBD2 (5 bases). The CDR3 runs to 15 residues. From germline, CDR1 is SGHRS and CDR2 YFSETQ. V lost 5 bases and J 0 bases, leaving 15 bases between the germline ends. The CDR3 protein is CASRSLPRDSYEQYF. The CDR3 DNA reads as TGCGCCAGCAGGAGCCTTCCCCGGGACTCCTACGAGCAGTACTTC.

The J gene is TRBJ2-5, the V gene TRBV28, with no clear D. V was pared by 6 bases and J by 2 bases, with 10 bases between. The CDR3 has 13 amino acids. CDR1 and CDR2 (germline): MDHEN, SYDVKM. CDR3 in DNA: TGTGCCAGCAGATTTTTAGAACAAGAGACCCAGTACTTC. Translation: CASRFLEQETQYF.

Concerning this clone itself: Other DNA sequences from this sample encode an identical CDR3 as well. The rearrangement uses TRBV6-1 and TRBJ2-7; D call uncertain. With 3 bases removed from V and 2 bases from J, the gap between germline ends came to 8 bases. Per germline, CDR1 MNHNS and CDR2 SASEGT. There are 13 residues in the CDR3. The CDR3 region has the DNA TGTGCCAGCAGTGATCGGCGGACCTACGAGCAGTACTTC. Translating it yields CASSDRRTYEQYF.

The rearrangement uses TRBV14 and TRBJ1-2, with D possibly being TRBD1 (6 bases). Germline lookup yields CDR1 SGHDN and CDR2 FVKESK. V dropped 0 bases and J dropped 2 bases, with 10 bases sitting between them. The CDR3 spans 15 residues. The CDR3 reads CASSQDPGENYGYTF. In DNA, the CDR3 is TGTGCCAGCAGCCAAGATCCAGGGGAGAACTATGGCTACACCTTC.

Comments on this clone: This same CDR3 is encoded by further DNA sequences in the sample. This rearrangement joins TRBV30 to TRBJ2-3; tentatively, D is TRBD1 (5 bases). CDR1 and CDR2 (germline): GTSNPN, SVGIG (reference sequence). The CDR3 is made up of 12 amino acids. The V gene lost 0 bases and the J gene lost 5 bases, with 6 bases spanning the gap. The CDR3 reads CAWSVRGDTQYF. CDR3 sequence (DNA): TGTGCCTGGAGTGTAAGGGGAGATACGCAGTATTTT.

This clone has just a few counts. Other DNA sequences from this sample encode an identical CDR3 as well. The chain joins TRBV18 to TRBJ2-5; D is unresolved. V lost 6 bases and J lost 0, with 5 bases in between. CDR3 length: 12 residues. Per the germline V gene, CDR1 is KGHSH and CDR2 is LQKENI. As DNA, the CDR3 is TGTGCCAGCTCTTCGTACCAAGAGACCCAGTACTTC. As protein: CASSSYQETQYF.

This chain links TRBV7-2 with TRBJ1-5; 7 positions match TRBD1. This CDR3 has 16 residues. Germline-derived CDR1 and CDR2 are SGHTA and FQGNSA. The V and J ends lost 1 base and 2 bases, in that order; junction bases with no gene match: 5. The CDR3 coding sequence is TGTGCCAGCAGCTTAGTGGCAGGGGGAGGCAATCAGCCCCAGCATTTT. This sequence encodes CASSLVAGGGNQPQHF.

The rearrangement links TRBV5-5 to TRBJ2-5, with 11 bases fitting TRBD2. The V gene end was trimmed by 3 bases and the J gene end by 5 bases; junction bases not matched to a gene: 6. The CDR3 has 15 residues. CDR1 SGHKS and CDR2 YYEKEE come from the germline V gene (reference sequence). The CDR3 nucleotides are TGTGCCAGCAGCTACTTAGCGGGGGGGAAGGAGACCCAGTACTTC. Residues: CASSYLAGGKETQYF.

The rearrangement uses TRBV30 and TRBJ2-2; D is possibly TRBD1 (5 bases). The V end was cut by 3 bases, the J end by 4 bases, with 12 bases between. The CDR3 consists of 14 residues. Per germline, CDR1 GTSNPN and CDR2 SVGIG (reference sequence). The CDR3 is CAWSRPGFTGELFF. DNA of the CDR3: TGTGCCTGGAGCAGACCAGGGTTCACCGGGGAGCTGTTTTTT.

This clone was seen only a few times. The V gene is TRBV5-1, the J gene TRBJ1-6; possibly TRBD1 for D (6 bases). Germline CDR1 is SGHRS and CDR2 is YFSETQ. The V end was cut by 6 bases, the J end by 9 bases, with 19 bases between. The CDR3 sequence is 15 residues long. This CDR3 reads CASTPTGSEGSPLHF. CDR3 bases: TGCGCCAGCACCCCCACAGGGTCGGAAGGTTCACCCCTCCACTTT.

The chain carries TRBV1 and TRBJ2-1; the D call of TRBD1 is as the table states it, not checked on the DNA. TRBV1 is an annotated pseudogene. The length of the CDR3 is 15 residues. This CDR3 is CTSREEGQGEAEQFF. In nucleotides, the CDR3 is TGCACCAGCCGGGAAGAGGGACAGGGGGAGGCTGAGCAGTTCTTC.